This TCR beta chain stems from a study of blood T cell repertoires in COVID-19. Background on the study: T cells, B-cell-depleted T cells, or PBMCs supplied cDNA or gDNA.

This CDR3 has 19 amino acids. Trimming removed 1 base from V and 0 bases from J, with 18 bases in between. CDR1 and CDR2 (germline): SEHNR, FQNEAQ (reference sequence). Allocation to cohorts depended on clinical history reported by the participants. Sequenced by immunoSEQ multiplex PCR; TCRdb stores in-frame clones only, minus some. The sample has around 390,000 clones, about 87% seen once. This sequence joins TRBV7-9 and TRBJ2-2, with a tentative D call TRBD1 (5 bases). The clonotype comes from a woman aged 45-60 years who had recovered from COVID-19. The specimen was PBMCs or T cells enriched from blood (not recorded which). CDR3 sequence reads: CASSLGQVGGHPNTGELFF. The CDR3 DNA reads as TGTGCCAGCAGCTTAGGGCAGGTGGGCGGACACCCGAACACCGGGGAGCTGTTTTTT.